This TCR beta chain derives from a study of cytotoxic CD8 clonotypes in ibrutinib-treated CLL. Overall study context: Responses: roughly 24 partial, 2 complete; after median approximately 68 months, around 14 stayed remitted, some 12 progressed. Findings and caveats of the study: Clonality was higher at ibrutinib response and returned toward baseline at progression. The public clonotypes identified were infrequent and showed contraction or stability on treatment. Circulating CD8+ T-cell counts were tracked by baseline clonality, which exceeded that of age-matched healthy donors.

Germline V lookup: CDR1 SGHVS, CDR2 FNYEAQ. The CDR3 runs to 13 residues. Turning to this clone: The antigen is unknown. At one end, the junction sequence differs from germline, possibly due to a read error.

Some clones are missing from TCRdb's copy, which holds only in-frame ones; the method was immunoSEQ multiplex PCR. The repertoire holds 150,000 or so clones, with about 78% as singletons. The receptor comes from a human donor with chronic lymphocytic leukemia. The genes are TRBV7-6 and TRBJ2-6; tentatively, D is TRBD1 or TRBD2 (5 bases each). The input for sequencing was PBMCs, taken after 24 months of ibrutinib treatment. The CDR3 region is CASSLAPPGPVIF. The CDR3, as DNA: TGTGCCAGCAGCTTAGCCCCGCCGGGGCCTGTGATTTTC.